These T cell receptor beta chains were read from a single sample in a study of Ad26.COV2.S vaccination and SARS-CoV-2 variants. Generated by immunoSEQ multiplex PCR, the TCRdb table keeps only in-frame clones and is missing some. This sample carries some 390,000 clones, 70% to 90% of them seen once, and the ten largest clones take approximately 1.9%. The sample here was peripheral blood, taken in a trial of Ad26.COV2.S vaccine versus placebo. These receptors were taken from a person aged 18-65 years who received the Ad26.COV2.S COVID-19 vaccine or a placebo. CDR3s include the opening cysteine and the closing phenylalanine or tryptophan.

CDR3aa: CASSQGLAGVGETQYF
v_gene: TRBV3-1/TRBV3-2
j_gene: TRBJ2-5

CDR3aa: CATSIGSSYEQYF
v_gene: TRBV15
j_gene: TRBJ2-7

CDR3aa: CASSYPEAGGLKTQYF
v_gene: TRBV6-2/TRBV6-3
j_gene: TRBJ2-5

CDR3aa: CATSRVRLAHTDTQYF
v_gene: TRBV15
j_gene: TRBJ2-3

CDR3aa: CASSLLPGLARYQDNEQFF
v_gene: TRBV7-2
j_gene: TRBJ2-1

CDR3aa: CASSPGLERDEQYF
v_gene: TRBV11-1
j_gene: TRBJ2-7

CDR3aa: CASSLTGSGEKLFF
v_gene: TRBV19
j_gene: TRBJ1-4

CDR3aa: CSATSAIVGGAEQFF
v_gene: TRBV29-1
j_gene: TRBJ2-1

CDR3aa: CASDGLGNEQFF
v_gene: TRBV2
j_gene: TRBJ2-1

CDR3aa: CASSSTGGANVLTF
v_gene: TRBV5-1
j_gene: TRBJ2-6

CDR3aa: CASSRQGGPYEQYF
v_gene: TRBV11-2
j_gene: TRBJ2-7

CDR3aa: CAISGTSGGNEQFF
v_gene: TRBV10-3
j_gene: TRBJ2-1

CDR3aa: CASSFRRERGEQYF
v_gene: TRBV3-1/TRBV3-2
j_gene: TRBJ2-7

CDR3aa: CASSYRVGNSPLHF
v_gene: TRBV6-5
j_gene: TRBJ1-6

CDR3aa: CASSLGGSSGRYNEQFF
v_gene: TRBV5-1
j_gene: TRBJ2-1

CDR3aa: CASSLGTVGEQYF
v_gene: TRBV11-2
j_gene: TRBJ2-7

CDR3aa: CASSPQRPNTEAFF
v_gene: TRBV28
j_gene: TRBJ1-1

CDR3aa: CASSLRTSGDTDTQYF
v_gene: TRBV28
j_gene: TRBJ2-3

CDR3aa: CASSLSGQGRAEAFF
v_gene: TRBV28
j_gene: TRBJ1-1

CDR3aa: CAISDTGGLSNQPQHF
v_gene: TRBV10-3
j_gene: TRBJ1-5

CDR3aa: CASRTPQGNTEAFF
v_gene: TRBV28
j_gene: TRBJ1-1

CDR3aa: CASRPYMGDEQYF
v_gene: TRBV27
j_gene: TRBJ2-7

CDR3aa: CASSRFDGYEQYF
v_gene: TRBV19
j_gene: TRBJ2-7

CDR3aa: CATSRDPTGELFF
v_gene: TRBV15
j_gene: TRBJ2-2

CDR3aa: CASSEDRGGGEKLFF
v_gene: TRBV2
j_gene: TRBJ1-4

CDR3aa: CAIPGPGRCGDSPLHF
v_gene: TRBV21-1
j_gene: TRBJ1-6

CDR3aa: CASSSPTSGNTGELFF
v_gene: TRBV5-4
j_gene: TRBJ2-2

CDR3aa: CATRSGGGLEQFF
v_gene: TRBV24-1
j_gene: TRBJ2-1

CDR3aa: CASSFIDHEQYF
v_gene: TRBV28
j_gene: TRBJ2-7

CDR3aa: CASRNQGNTEAFF
v_gene: TRBV6-5
j_gene: TRBJ1-1

CDR3aa: CASSEVSYGYTF
v_gene: TRBV6-1
j_gene: TRBJ1-2